A single sample gave rise to the 6 T cell receptor beta chains below, sequenced in a study of T cell repertoires in cytomegalovirus infection. From the reads, TCRdb called clonotypes with MiXCR, one entry per CDR3 protein. The data hold around 450,000 distinct CDR3 sequences, with 10% to 12% observed a single time. Input material: PBMCs. These receptors were taken from a human donor in good health (CMV status not recorded). Some clones in this sample may be carry-over from other donors' samples.

This clonotype was detected ten times or more. The chain uses TRBV7-2 and TRBJ1-2; TRBD1 agrees at 7 bases. This CDR3 is 14 amino acids long. In germline, CDR1 is SGHTA, CDR2 FQGNSA. V lost 3 bases to trimming and J lost 5 bases; unmatched junction nucleotides: 6. This CDR3 is CASSFRDRAYGYTF. CDR3 sequence (DNA): TGTGCCAGCAGCTTCCGGGACAGAGCTTATGGCTACACCTTC.

This clonotype was detected many times. The chain joins TRBV10-3 to TRBJ2-5; D is unclear. Germline V gene lookup returns CDR1 ENHRY and CDR2 SYGVKD. Between the trimmed V and J ends, which lost 2 bases and 5 bases, there was a span of 3 bases. The length of the CDR3 is 11 residues. This chain's CDR3 is CAISEGETQYF. The CDR3, as DNA: TGTGCCATCAGTGAGGGGGAGACCCAGTACTTC.

This clonotype was detected ten times or more. V and J are TRBV4-2 and TRBJ1-6; TRBD1 matches 9 bases. V lost 0 bases and J lost 6; bases outside the gene matches: 6. Germline-derived CDR1 and CDR2 are LGHNA and YNFKEQ. CDR3 length equals 17 residues. The CDR3 coding sequence is TGTGCCAGCAGCCAAGATGAGGGGACAGGGCTTAATTCACCCCTCCACTTT. Its protein is CASSQDEGTGLNSPLHF.

This rearrangement joins TRBV3-1 to TRBJ1-1, with D unclear. V lost 0 bases and J 8 bases, leaving 4 bases between the germline ends. CDR1 and CDR2 from the germline V gene are LGHDT and YNNKEL (reference sequence). The CDR3 totals 11 residues. DNA for the CDR3: TGTGCCAGCAGCCAAGAGGGGGAAGCTTTCTTT. Protein: CASSQEGEAFF.

This clonotype was counted many times. The J gene is TRBJ1-4, the V gene TRBV12-3 or TRBV12-4; D remains unclear. CDR3 length: 13 residues. V lost 1 base to trimming and J lost 8 bases, with 8 bases between them. The DNA of the CDR3 is TGTGCCAGCAGTTTAGGGACTATGGAAAAACTGTTTTTT. Translation: CASSLGTMEKLFF.

This clonotype was detected many times. This chain uses TRBV12-3 or TRBV12-4 with TRBJ2-7; TRBD2 matches 13 bases. The junction had 9 bases not matched to a gene; V was cut back by 8 bases and J by 5 bases. The CDR3 sequence is 15 residues long. The chain's CDR3 is CASRLRTSGSHEQYF. The CDR3 DNA reads TGTGCCAGCCGCTTGAGGACTAGCGGGAGTCACGAGCAGTACTTC.